This TCR beta chain comes out of a study of blood T cell repertoires in COVID-19. Study information: Sites in the United States, Italy and Spain provided acute and convalescent COVID-19 samples. T cells, B-cell-depleted T cells, or PBMCs provided the cDNA or gDNA that served as material.

The CDR3 totals 15 residues. Germline-derived CDR1 and CDR2 are SGHDT and YYEEEE. Trimming took off 0 bases at V and 3 bases at J, with 11 bases between the two ends. In the source study's methods: Estimation of nucleated cell counts was performed using reference gene primer amplification. Sequencing was performed with immunoSEQ multiplex PCR; in TCRdb, only in-frame clones are kept and a portion is missing. Clone size and V and J calls were adopted from that table, with D and trimming inferred from the DNA. Here the sample spans around 80,000 clones, more than 75% being singletons. This clone was recorded only once.

The sequenced sample was peripheral blood. The sequence was collected from a man in his sixties with acute or convalescent COVID-19. J is TRBJ2-3 and V is TRBV5-6, with TRBD1 as a possible D gene (6 bases). In DNA, the CDR3 is TGTGCCAGCAGCTTGGTAGGGGGTGAGACAGATACGCAGTATTTT. It is translated as CASSLVGGETDTQYF.